Listed below are T cell receptor beta chains from one sample, sequenced in a study of the immune and genomic landscape of osteosarcoma. This table comes from immunoSEQ multiplex PCR, and its TCRdb copy is limited to in-frame clones, with some not included. The sample shows approximately 1,100 clones, around three quarters of them seen only once. Sequencing was carried out using primary tumor tissue from soft tissue. These receptor sequences come from a man aged 25-45 years with osteosarcoma. Both conserved end residues are part of each CDR3. Each record gives: clone size, D gene, CDR3 length, V gene, J gene, CDR3 protein, CDR3 DNA. D genes are given only for firm matches. Where a row states a size, it is once, few, many or the class of an expanded clone; other rows omit it.

clone_size: -; d_call: -; cdr3_length: 14; v_call: TRBV29-1; j_call: TRBJ2-3; cdr3_aa: CSVAPQRRTDTQYF; cdr3_nt: TGCAGCGTAGCTCCGCAGCGGCGCACAGATACGCAGTATTTT
clone_size: -; d_call: -; cdr3_length: 15; v_call: TRBV6-1; j_call: TRBJ1-3; cdr3_aa: CASSHGGNSGNTIYF; cdr3_nt: TGTGCCAGCAGTCACGGGGGAAACTCTGGAAACACCATATATTTT
clone_size: -; d_call: -; cdr3_length: 14; v_call: TRBV2; j_call: TRBJ2-7; cdr3_aa: CASNGEPRTYEQYF; cdr3_nt: TGTGCCAGCAACGGGGAGCCCAGAACCTACGAGCAGTACTTC
clone_size: -; d_call: -; cdr3_length: 15; v_call: TRBV5-4; j_call: TRBJ2-1; cdr3_aa: CASSPPTGPYNEQFF; cdr3_nt: TGTGCCAGCAGCCCGCCGACAGGACCCTACAATGAGCAGTTCTTC
clone_size: -; d_call: -; cdr3_length: 14; v_call: TRBV6-6; j_call: TRBJ1-1; cdr3_aa: CASSYTQGNTEAFF; cdr3_nt: TGTGCCAGCAGTTACACACAGGGGAACACTGAAGCTTTCTTT
clone_size: -; d_call: TRBD1; cdr3_length: 16; v_call: TRBV5-1; j_call: TRBJ2-1; cdr3_aa: CASSLAGTGYYNEQFF; cdr3_nt: TGCGCCAGCAGCTTGGCAGGGACAGGCTACTACAATGAGCAGTTCTTC
clone_size: -; d_call: -; cdr3_length: 12; v_call: TRBV6-1; j_call: TRBJ1-1; cdr3_aa: CASNRGGGVDFF; cdr3_nt: TGTGCCAGCAACAGAGGGGGAGGGGTGGATTTCTTT
clone_size: -; d_call: -; cdr3_length: 16; v_call: TRBV9; j_call: TRBJ2-3; cdr3_aa: CASSPRVAVSTDTQYF; cdr3_nt: TGTGCCAGCAGCCCTCGGGTTGCGGTTAGCACAGATACGCAGTATTTT
clone_size: -; d_call: TRBD2; cdr3_length: 17; v_call: TRBV6-1; j_call: TRBJ2-3; cdr3_aa: CASSEELAGGPRDTQYF; cdr3_nt: TGTGCCAGCAGTGAAGAACTAGCGGGGGGGCCACGGGATACGCAGTATTTT
clone_size: -; d_call: -; cdr3_length: 15; v_call: TRBV4-1; j_call: TRBJ2-7; cdr3_aa: CASSQAQAAPYEQYF; cdr3_nt: TGCGCCAGCAGCCAAGCCCAGGCCGCACCCTACGAGCAGTACTTC
clone_size: once; d_call: -; cdr3_length: 16; v_call: TRBV19; j_call: TRBJ1-2; cdr3_aa: CASSIDPQQLFTGYTF; cdr3_nt: TGTGCCAGTAGTATAGATCCGCAACAGTTATTTACTGGCTACACCTTC
clone_size: -; d_call: TRBD1; cdr3_length: 15; v_call: TRBV7-6; j_call: TRBJ2-7; cdr3_aa: CASSSQGARVDEQYF; cdr3_nt: TGTGCCAGCAGCTCACAGGGGGCGCGAGTCGACGAGCAGTACTTC
clone_size: -; d_call: -; cdr3_length: 16; v_call: TRBV27; j_call: TRBJ2-7; cdr3_aa: CASRPGQFSSSYEQYF; cdr3_nt: TGTGCCAGCAGACCAGGACAGTTCTCGAGCTCCTACGAGCAGTACTTC
clone_size: -; d_call: TRBD1; cdr3_length: 14; v_call: TRBV4-1; j_call: TRBJ2-3; cdr3_aa: CASSQRTGPDTQYF; cdr3_nt: TGCGCCAGCAGCCAGAGGACAGGCCCAGATACGCAGTATTTT
clone_size: -; d_call: -; cdr3_length: 13; v_call: TRBV7-9; j_call: TRBJ2-5; cdr3_aa: CASNRAGEETQYF; cdr3_nt: TGTGCCAGCAACCGGGCAGGAGAAGAGACCCAGTACTTC
clone_size: -; d_call: -; cdr3_length: 15; v_call: TRBV28; j_call: TRBJ2-7; cdr3_aa: CASSSPGRSSYEQYF; cdr3_nt: TGTGCCAGCAGCTCCCCGGGGAGAAGCTCCTACGAGCAGTACTTC
clone_size: once; d_call: TRBD1; cdr3_length: 14; v_call: TRBV9; j_call: TRBJ1-2; cdr3_aa: CASSVQGARSGYTF; cdr3_nt: TGTGCCAGCAGCGTTCAGGGGGCGCGCTCTGGCTACACCTTC
clone_size: -; d_call: -; cdr3_length: 17; v_call: TRBV5-1; j_call: TRBJ1-6; cdr3_aa: CASSDVGESSYNSPLHF; cdr3_nt: TGCGCCAGCAGCGACGTGGGGGAGAGCTCCTATAATTCACCCCTCCACTTT
clone_size: -; d_call: -; cdr3_length: 11; v_call: TRBV14; j_call: TRBJ1-4; cdr3_aa: CASSQPDLLFF; cdr3_nt: TGTGCCAGCAGCCAACCGGACCTACTGTTTTTT
clone_size: once; d_call: TRBD1; cdr3_length: 16; v_call: TRBV11-2; j_call: TRBJ1-2; cdr3_aa: CASSLATGGPEGGYTF; cdr3_nt: TGTGCCAGCAGCTTAGCGACAGGGGGCCCCGAGGGTGGCTACACCTTC
clone_size: -; d_call: TRBD2; cdr3_length: 14; v_call: TRBV30; j_call: TRBJ2-7; cdr3_aa: CAWGRAGGSHEQYF; cdr3_nt: TGTGCCTGGGGTCGAGCGGGGGGAAGTCACGAGCAGTACTTC
clone_size: -; d_call: -; cdr3_length: 12; v_call: TRBV19; j_call: TRBJ2-2; cdr3_aa: CASSPRAGELFF; cdr3_nt: TGTGCCAGTAGTCCCCGGGCCGGGGAGCTGTTTTTT
clone_size: -; d_call: TRBD2; cdr3_length: 15; v_call: TRBV19; j_call: TRBJ2-5; cdr3_aa: CASTRQAGGLETQYF; cdr3_nt: TGTGCCAGTACCCGACAGGCGGGGGGGCTAGAGACCCAGTACTTC
clone_size: few; d_call: -; cdr3_length: 13; v_call: TRBV27; j_call: TRBJ1-2; cdr3_aa: CASSSIPLGGYTF; cdr3_nt: TGTGCCAGCAGTAGTATTCCTCTTGGAGGCTACACCTTC
clone_size: -; d_call: TRBD2; cdr3_length: 15; v_call: TRBV4-1; j_call: TRBJ2-5; cdr3_aa: CASSQTGGTTETQYF; cdr3_nt: TGCGCCAGCAGCCAAACGGGGGGGACAACAGAGACCCAGTACTTC
clone_size: -; d_call: -; cdr3_length: 13; v_call: TRBV25-1; j_call: TRBJ2-1; cdr3_aa: CASSELGETEQFF; cdr3_nt: TGTGCCAGCAGTGAATTGGGTGAAACAGAGCAGTTCTTC
clone_size: -; d_call: -; cdr3_length: 17; v_call: TRBV2; j_call: TRBJ1-5; cdr3_aa: CASSEAPGRVSHQPQHF; cdr3_nt: TGTGCCAGCAGTGAAGCACCAGGGAGGGTTAGTCATCAGCCCCAGCATTTT
clone_size: -; d_call: -; cdr3_length: 16; v_call: TRBV2; j_call: TRBJ1-5; cdr3_aa: CASSDGPGGAGQPQHF; cdr3_nt: TGTGCCAGCAGTGATGGGCCCGGGGGGGCAGGTCAGCCCCAGCATTTT
clone_size: -; d_call: TRBD1; cdr3_length: 15; v_call: TRBV4-1; j_call: TRBJ1-2; cdr3_aa: CASSQGGGEFYGYTF; cdr3_nt: TGCGCCAGCAGCCAAGGAGGGGGCGAGTTCTATGGCTACACCTTC
clone_size: -; d_call: -; cdr3_length: 13; v_call: TRBV29-1; j_call: TRBJ1-5; cdr3_aa: CSVVTGNNQPQHF; cdr3_nt: TGCAGCGTTGTGACAGGAAACAATCAGCCCCAGCATTTT
clone_size: few; d_call: TRBD2; cdr3_length: 16; v_call: TRBV5-6; j_call: TRBJ2-5; cdr3_aa: CASSPNLAGKQETQYF; cdr3_nt: TGTGCCAGCAGCCCAAATCTAGCGGGCAAACAAGAGACCCAGTACTTC
clone_size: -; d_call: -; cdr3_length: 14; v_call: TRBV27; j_call: TRBJ2-7; cdr3_aa: CASSRNRVSYEQYF; cdr3_nt: TGTGCCAGCAGTCGAAACAGGGTCTCCTACGAGCAGTACTTC
clone_size: -; d_call: TRBD2; cdr3_length: 14; v_call: TRBV19; j_call: TRBJ2-7; cdr3_aa: CASSTRGGVYEQYF; cdr3_nt: TGTGCCAGTAGCACCCGGGGGGGCGTATACGAGCAGTACTTC
clone_size: few; d_call: -; cdr3_length: 12; v_call: TRBV30; j_call: TRBJ2-1; cdr3_aa: CAWNGGGFRPFF; cdr3_nt: TGTGCCTGGAACGGGGGTGGTTTTCGTCCGTTCTTC
clone_size: -; d_call: -; cdr3_length: 14; v_call: TRBV7-9; j_call: TRBJ2-2; cdr3_aa: CASSLFQDTGELFF; cdr3_nt: TGTGCCAGCAGCTTGTTTCAGGACACCGGGGAGCTGTTTTTT
clone_size: -; d_call: TRBD2; cdr3_length: 16; v_call: TRBV5-5; j_call: TRBJ2-7; cdr3_aa: CASSTLLAGASYEQYF; cdr3_nt: TGTGCCAGCAGCACCTTACTAGCGGGGGCCTCCTACGAGCAGTACTTC
clone_size: -; d_call: -; cdr3_length: 14; v_call: TRBV5-4; j_call: TRBJ2-1; cdr3_aa: CASSVTGAYNEQFF; cdr3_nt: TGTGCCAGCAGCGTCACCGGGGCATACAATGAGCAGTTCTTC
clone_size: -; d_call: -; cdr3_length: 15; v_call: TRBV30; j_call: TRBJ2-7; cdr3_aa: CAWRSGTGVSYEQYF; cdr3_nt: TGTGCCTGGAGGAGCGGGACAGGAGTCTCCTACGAGCAGTACTTC
clone_size: -; d_call: -; cdr3_length: 15; v_call: TRBV7-2; j_call: TRBJ1-6; cdr3_aa: CASSLAWESNSPLHF; cdr3_nt: TGTGCCAGCAGCTTAGCGTGGGAATCCAATTCACCCCTCCACTTT
clone_size: -; d_call: -; cdr3_length: 14; v_call: TRBV5-1; j_call: TRBJ1-2; cdr3_aa: CASSPAGGTYGYTF; cdr3_nt: TGCGCCAGCAGCCCCGCCGGAGGGACCTATGGCTACACCTTC
clone_size: -; d_call: -; cdr3_length: 16; v_call: TRBV4-1; j_call: TRBJ1-1; cdr3_aa: CASSQRDGFMNTEAFF; cdr3_nt: TGCGCCAGCAGCCAAAGGGACGGATTCATGAACACTGAAGCTTTCTTT
clone_size: -; d_call: TRBD1; cdr3_length: 18; v_call: TRBV6-1; j_call: TRBJ2-5; cdr3_aa: CASSETPTGQGRRETQYF; cdr3_nt: TGTGCCAGCAGTGAAACTCCAACGGGACAGGGGCGGAGAGAGACCCAGTACTTC
clone_size: -; d_call: TRBD1; cdr3_length: 15; v_call: TRBV7-7; j_call: TRBJ2-2; cdr3_aa: CASSPGQGATGELFF; cdr3_nt: TGTGCCAGCAGCCCCGGACAGGGGGCCACCGGGGAGCTGTTTTTT
clone_size: -; d_call: TRBD2; cdr3_length: 18; v_call: TRBV18; j_call: TRBJ2-2; cdr3_aa: CASSPQLAGGTNTGELFF; cdr3_nt: TGTGCCAGCTCACCACAGCTAGCGGGGGGAACGAACACCGGGGAGCTGTTTTTT
clone_size: -; d_call: TRBD1; cdr3_length: 17; v_call: TRBV4-1; j_call: TRBJ1-4; cdr3_aa: CASSQEGGTAPNEKLFF; cdr3_nt: TGCGCCAGCAGCCAGGAAGGAGGGACAGCGCCTAATGAAAAACTGTTTTTT
clone_size: few; d_call: -; cdr3_length: 15; v_call: TRBV19; j_call: TRBJ1-4; cdr3_aa: CASSPSGGVGEKLFF; cdr3_nt: TGTGCCAGTAGTCCCTCGGGAGGGGTCGGGGAAAAACTGTTTTTT
clone_size: -; d_call: -; cdr3_length: 15; v_call: TRBV5-1; j_call: TRBJ2-7; cdr3_aa: CASSLAWQSNYEQYF; cdr3_nt: TGCGCCAGCAGCTTGGCCTGGCAGTCTAACTACGAGCAGTACTTC
clone_size: -; d_call: -; cdr3_length: 14; v_call: TRBV28; j_call: TRBJ1-4; cdr3_aa: CASSLPGNNEKLFF; cdr3_nt: TGTGCCAGCAGTTTACCCGGAAATAATGAAAAACTGTTTTTT
clone_size: -; d_call: -; cdr3_length: 11; v_call: TRBV30; j_call: TRBJ1-1; cdr3_aa: CAWSLGGEAFF; cdr3_nt: TGTGCCTGGAGCCTAGGGGGTGAAGCTTTCTTT
clone_size: -; d_call: -; cdr3_length: 14; v_call: TRBV7-2; j_call: TRBJ1-4; cdr3_aa: CASSLGEANEKLFF; cdr3_nt: TGTGCCAGCAGCTTAGGGGAGGCTAATGAAAAACTGTTTTTT
clone_size: -; d_call: TRBD2; cdr3_length: 16; v_call: TRBV27; j_call: TRBJ2-3; cdr3_aa: CASSPPLAGGPDTQYF; cdr3_nt: TGTGCCAGCAGTCCCCCCCTAGCGGGGGGGCCAGATACGCAGTATTTT
clone_size: few; d_call: -; cdr3_length: 13; v_call: TRBV4-1; j_call: TRBJ2-1; cdr3_aa: CASSQEPGNEQFF; cdr3_nt: TGCGCCAGCAGCCAAGAACCGGGAAATGAGCAGTTCTTC
clone_size: -; d_call: -; cdr3_length: 13; v_call: TRBV11-2; j_call: TRBJ1-1; cdr3_aa: CASSFGASTEAFF; cdr3_nt: TGTGCCAGCAGCTTTGGGGCATCCACTGAAGCTTTCTTT
clone_size: -; d_call: TRBD1; cdr3_length: 16; v_call: TRBV5-1; j_call: TRBJ2-5; cdr3_aa: CASSLASRTGKETQYF; cdr3_nt: TGCGCCAGCAGCTTGGCGTCCCGGACAGGGAAAGAGACCCAGTACTTC
clone_size: -; d_call: -; cdr3_length: 16; v_call: TRBV11-2; j_call: TRBJ2-1; cdr3_aa: CASSLEGAGTFIEQFF; cdr3_nt: TGTGCCAGCAGCTTAGAAGGGGCGGGGACCTTTATTGAGCAGTTCTTC
clone_size: -; d_call: -; cdr3_length: 15; v_call: TRBV7-3; j_call: TRBJ2-5; cdr3_aa: CASSLSGGIQETQYF; cdr3_nt: TGTGCCAGCAGCCTATCCGGGGGAATCCAAGAGACCCAGTACTTC
clone_size: -; d_call: -; cdr3_length: 13; v_call: TRBV10-2; j_call: TRBJ2-6; cdr3_aa: CASSEGGANVLTF; cdr3_nt: TGCGCCAGCAGTGAGGGTGGGGCCAACGTCCTGACTTTC
clone_size: -; d_call: TRBD1; cdr3_length: 16; v_call: TRBV5-1; j_call: TRBJ1-2; cdr3_aa: CASSSNIRGGRDGYTF; cdr3_nt: TGCGCCAGCAGCTCTAATATAAGAGGGGGCCGGGATGGCTACACCTTC
clone_size: -; d_call: -; cdr3_length: 18; v_call: TRBV7-7; j_call: TRBJ2-5; cdr3_aa: CASSFYLKQRLRGETQYF; cdr3_nt: TGTGCCAGCAGCTTCTACCTAAAACAGAGGCTGAGGGGAGAGACCCAGTACTTC